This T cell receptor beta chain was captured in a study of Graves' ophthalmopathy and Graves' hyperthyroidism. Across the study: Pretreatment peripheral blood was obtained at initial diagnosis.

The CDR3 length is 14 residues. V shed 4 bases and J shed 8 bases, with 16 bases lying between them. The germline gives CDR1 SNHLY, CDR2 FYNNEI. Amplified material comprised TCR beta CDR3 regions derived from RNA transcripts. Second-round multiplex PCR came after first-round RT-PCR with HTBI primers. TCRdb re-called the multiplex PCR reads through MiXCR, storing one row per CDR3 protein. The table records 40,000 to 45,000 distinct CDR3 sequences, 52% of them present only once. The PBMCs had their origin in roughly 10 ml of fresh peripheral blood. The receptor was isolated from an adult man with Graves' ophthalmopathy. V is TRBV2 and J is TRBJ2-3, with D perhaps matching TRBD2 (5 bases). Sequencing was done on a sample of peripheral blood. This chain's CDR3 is CASSVERGMGTQYF. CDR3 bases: TGTGCCAGCAGTGTAGAGAGAGGGATGGGTACGCAGTATTTT.